Below are 8 T cell receptor beta chains sequenced from a single sample in a study of T cell repertoires in cytomegalovirus infection. No cognate antigen is known for these TCRs. In TCRdb, the reads were re-called with MiXCR into one record per CDR3 protein. Here the sample spans under 150,000 distinct CDR3 sequences, around 31% being singletons. Material: CD8+ T cells from cultured PBMCs, obtained from culture after CMV antigen stimulation. These receptors were obtained from a human donor in good health (CMV status not recorded). Some clones in this sample may be carry-over from other donors' samples.

The rearrangement joins TRBV7-9 to TRBJ1-1; tentatively, D is TRBD1 (5 bases). Trimming left V 2 bases short and J 0 bases short, with 16 bases between. The germline gives CDR1 SEHNR, CDR2 FQNEAQ (reference sequence). The CDR3 has 17 amino acids. DNA for the CDR3: TGTGCCAGCAGCTTATTACAGGACCTACTCCTGAACACTGAAGCTTTCTTT. This encodes CASSLLQDLLLNTEAFF.

V usage is TRBV6-6 and J usage is TRBJ2-3; TRBD2 matches 10 bases. This CDR3 spans 15 amino acids. V shed 6 bases and J 4 bases; nucleotides not matched to a gene: 7. The germline V gene encodes CDR1 MNHNY and CDR2 SVGAGI (reference sequence). The CDR3: CASSQAGGQADTQYF. The CDR3 nucleotides read TGTGCCAGCAGCCAAGCGGGGGGGCAGGCAGATACGCAGTATTTT.

This clonotype was recorded a few times. The CDR3 is CASSQIPSSGKEGYTF. Written as DNA, the CDR3 is TGCGCCAGCAGCCAAATACCGTCCTCAGGGAAAGAGGGCTACACCTTC. The V and J genes are TRBV4-1 and TRBJ1-2, with D possibly matching TRBD1 (5 bases). The germline V gene has CDR1 MGHRA and CDR2 YSYEKL. The CDR3 spans 16 residues. V lost 2 bases and J 8 bases, leaving 21 bases between the germline ends.

This clonotype was detected once. The DNA of the CDR3 is TGCAGTGCTTCACCATGGGACAGGGATAATCAGCCCCAGCATTTT. Translating it yields CSASPWDRDNQPQHF. The chain uses TRBV20-1 and TRBJ1-5; 9 bases line up with TRBD1. The CDR3 totals 15 residues. CDR1 is DFQATT and CDR2 is SNEGSKA in the germline V gene (reference sequence). V gave up 5 bases and J gave up 4 bases; unmatched junction bases: 9.

This clonotype was recorded many times. The rearrangement links TRBV27 to TRBJ2-6; D is ambiguous. Germline assignment: CDR1 MNHEY and CDR2 SMNVEV (reference sequence). Trimming removed 6 bases at V and 0 bases at J, with 3 bases between. CDR3 length equals 13 residues. CDR3 sequence reads: CASRGSGANVLTF. The CDR3 region has the DNA TGTGCCAGCAGGGGCTCTGGGGCCAACGTCCTGACTTTC.

The V gene is TRBV25-1, the J gene TRBJ2-7, with D perhaps assigned TRBD1 or TRBD2 (5 bases each). The CDR3 is 14 amino acids. In germline, CDR1 is MGHDK, CDR2 SYGVNS. V lost 4 bases to trimming and J lost 7 bases, with 17 bases between them. The CDR3 here is CASSGGEMPFEQYF. The CDR3 DNA sequence: TGTGCCAGCAGTGGAGGGGAGATGCCCTTTGAGCAGTACTTC.

This clonotype occurred a few times. The chain recombines TRBV25-1 with TRBJ2-2, with D unclear. The CDR3 loop spans 15 amino acids. Germline V CDR1 and CDR2: MGHDK, SYGVNS. Between the trimmed V and J ends, which lost 0 bases and 4 bases, there was a span of 9 bases. The CDR3 loop reads CASSEYKETTGELFF. Here the CDR3 DNA reads TGTGCCAGCAGTGAATATAAAGAAACCACCGGGGAGCTGTTTTTT. Supplemented by reference TRBV25-1 and TRBJ2-2, the full variable domain reads EADIYQTPRYLVIGTGKKITLECSQTMGHDKMYWYQQDPGMELHLIHYSYGVNSTEKGDLSSESTVSRIRTEHFPLTLESARPSHTSQYLCASSEYKETTGELFFGEGSRLTVL.

The chain is built from TRBV2 and TRBJ2-7; unclear D gene. Trimming pared 2 bases from V and 0 bases from J, leaving 11 bases between. Germline V gene lookup returns CDR1 SNHLY and CDR2 FYNNEI. This CDR3 is 15 amino acids long. In nucleotides, the CDR3 is TGTGCCAGCAGTGAAAGGTTCGGCAGCTCCTACGAGCAGTACTTC. As protein: CASSERFGSSYEQYF.